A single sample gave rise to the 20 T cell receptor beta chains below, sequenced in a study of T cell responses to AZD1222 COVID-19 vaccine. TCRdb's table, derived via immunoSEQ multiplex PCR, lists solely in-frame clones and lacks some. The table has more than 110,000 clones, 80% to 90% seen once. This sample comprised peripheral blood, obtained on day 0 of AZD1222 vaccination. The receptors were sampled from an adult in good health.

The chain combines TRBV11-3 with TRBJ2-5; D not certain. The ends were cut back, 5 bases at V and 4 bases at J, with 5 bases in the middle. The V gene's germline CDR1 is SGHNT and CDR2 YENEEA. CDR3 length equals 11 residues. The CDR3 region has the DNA TGTGCCAGCAGCGGCGGAGAGACCCAGTACTTC. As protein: CASSGGETQYF. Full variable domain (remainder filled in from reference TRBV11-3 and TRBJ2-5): EAGVVQSPRYKIIEKKQPVAFWCNPISGHNTLYWYLQNLGQGPELLIRYENEEAVDDSQLPKDRFSAERLKGVDSTLKIQPAELGDSAVYLCASSGGETQYFGPGTRLLVL.

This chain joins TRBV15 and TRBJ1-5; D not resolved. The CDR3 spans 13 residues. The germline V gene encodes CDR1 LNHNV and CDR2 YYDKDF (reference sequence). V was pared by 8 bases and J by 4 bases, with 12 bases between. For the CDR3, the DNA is TGTGCCACCGGCAAGGCGTGGAATCAGCCCCAGCATTTT. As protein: CATGKAWNQPQHF.

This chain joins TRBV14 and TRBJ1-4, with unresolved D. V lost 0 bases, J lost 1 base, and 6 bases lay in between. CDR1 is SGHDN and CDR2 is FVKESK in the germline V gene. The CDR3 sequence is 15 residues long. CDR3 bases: TGTGCCAGCAGCCAAGAAGTCAAAACTAATGAAAAACTGTTTTTT. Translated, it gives CASSQEVKTNEKLFF.

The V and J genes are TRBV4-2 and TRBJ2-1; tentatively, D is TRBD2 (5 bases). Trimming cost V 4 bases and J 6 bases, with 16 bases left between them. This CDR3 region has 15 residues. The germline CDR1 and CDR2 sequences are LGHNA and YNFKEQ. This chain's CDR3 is CASSPDHASPNEQFF. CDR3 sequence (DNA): TGTGCCAGCAGCCCCGACCACGCTAGCCCCAATGAGCAGTTCTTC.

The CDR3 DNA reads TGTGCCAGCAGCCAAGATCCTGGGGGGAGCGATGAGCAGTTCTTC. Translation gives CASSQDPGGSDEQFF. The chain links TRBV4-2 to TRBJ2-1; tentatively, D is TRBD2 (6 bases). The ends were cut back, 0 bases at V and 8 bases at J, with 14 bases in the middle. The CDR3 sequence is 15 residues long. Germline CDR1 and CDR2: LGHNA and YNFKEQ.

The CDR3 coding sequence is TGTGCCAGCAGCTTAGTCCCCGGTTTTGATGGCTACACCTTC. It yields the protein CASSLVPGFDGYTF. The rearrangement links TRBV7-8 to TRBJ1-2, with D uncertain. In germline, CDR1 is SGHVS, CDR2 FQNEAQ. V lost 1 base to trimming and J lost 6 bases, with 12 bases between them. The CDR3 contains 14 residues.

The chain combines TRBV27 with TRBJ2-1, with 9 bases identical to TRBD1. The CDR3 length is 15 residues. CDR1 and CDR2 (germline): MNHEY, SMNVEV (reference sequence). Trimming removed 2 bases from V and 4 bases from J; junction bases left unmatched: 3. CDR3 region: CASSLGTGFYNEQFF. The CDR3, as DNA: TGTGCCAGCAGTTTAGGGACAGGGTTTTACAATGAGCAGTTCTTC.

The CDR3: CASSFQGAAYGYTF. CDR3 nucleotides: TGTGCCAGCAGCTTTCAGGGGGCTGCTTATGGCTACACCTTC. J is TRBJ1-2 and V is TRBV7-2, with 8 bases fitting TRBD1. After removal of 3 bases from V and 5 bases from J, the junction contained 5 bases not matched to a gene. The CDR3 is 14 amino acids. Per germline, CDR1 SGHTA and CDR2 FQGNSA.

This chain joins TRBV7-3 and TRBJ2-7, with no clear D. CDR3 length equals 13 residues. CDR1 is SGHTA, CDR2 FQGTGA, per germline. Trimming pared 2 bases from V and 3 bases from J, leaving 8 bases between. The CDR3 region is CASSLVAGYEQYF. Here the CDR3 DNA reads TGTGCCAGCAGCTTAGTGGCAGGCTACGAGCAGTACTTC. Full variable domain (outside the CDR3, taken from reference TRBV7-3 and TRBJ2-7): GAGVSQTPSNKVTEKGKYVELRCDPISGHTALYWYRQSLGQGPEFLIYFQGTGAADDSGLPNDRFFAVRPEGSVSTLKIQRTERGDSAVYLCASSLVAGYEQYFGPGTRLTVT.

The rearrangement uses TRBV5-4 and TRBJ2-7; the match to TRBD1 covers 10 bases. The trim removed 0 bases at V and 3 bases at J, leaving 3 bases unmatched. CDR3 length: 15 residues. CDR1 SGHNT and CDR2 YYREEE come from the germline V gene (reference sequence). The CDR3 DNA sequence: TGTGCCAGCAGCTTGGGGGACAGGGGTTACTACGAGCAGTACTTC. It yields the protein CASSLGDRGYYEQYF.

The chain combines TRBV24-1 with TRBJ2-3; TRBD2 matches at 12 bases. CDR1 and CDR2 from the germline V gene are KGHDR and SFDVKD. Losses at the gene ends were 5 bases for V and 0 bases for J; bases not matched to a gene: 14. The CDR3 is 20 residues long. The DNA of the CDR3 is TGTGCCACCAGTGCCCTAAGGGGCCTAGCGGGAGGGCCTAGCACAGATACGCAGTATTTT. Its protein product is CATSALRGLAGGPSTDTQYF.

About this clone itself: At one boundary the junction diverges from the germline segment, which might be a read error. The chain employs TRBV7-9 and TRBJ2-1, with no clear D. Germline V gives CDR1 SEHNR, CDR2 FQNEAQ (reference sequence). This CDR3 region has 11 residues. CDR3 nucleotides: TGTGCCAGCAGCTCCTTCAATGAGCAGTTCTTC. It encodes CASSSFNEQFF.

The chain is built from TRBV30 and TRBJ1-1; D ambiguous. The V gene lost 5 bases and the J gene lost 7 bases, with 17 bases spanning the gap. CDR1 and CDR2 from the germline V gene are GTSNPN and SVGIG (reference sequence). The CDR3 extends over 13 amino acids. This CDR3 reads CAWSPSRRFEAFF. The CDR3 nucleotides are TGTGCCTGGTCCCCCTCGAGGCGGTTTGAAGCTTTCTTT.

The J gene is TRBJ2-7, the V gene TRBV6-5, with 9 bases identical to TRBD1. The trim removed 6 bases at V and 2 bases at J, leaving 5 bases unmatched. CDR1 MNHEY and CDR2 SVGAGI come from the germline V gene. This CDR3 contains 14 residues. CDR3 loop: CASSGTGSTYEQYF. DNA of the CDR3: TGTGCCAGCAGCGGGACAGGGAGTACCTACGAGCAGTACTTC.

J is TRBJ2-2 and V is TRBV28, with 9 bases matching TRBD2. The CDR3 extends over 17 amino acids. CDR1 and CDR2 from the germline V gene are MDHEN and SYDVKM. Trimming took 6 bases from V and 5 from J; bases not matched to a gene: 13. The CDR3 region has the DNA TGTGCCAGCAGCCCCTTCGGGACTAGCTTCTTTACCGGGGAGCTGTTTTTT. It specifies CASSPFGTSFFTGELFF.

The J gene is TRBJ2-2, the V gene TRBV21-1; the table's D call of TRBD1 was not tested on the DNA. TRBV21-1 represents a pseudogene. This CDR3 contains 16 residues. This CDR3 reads CASSKKGQKNTGELFF. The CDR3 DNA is TGTGCCAGCAGCAAAAAGGGGCAGAAGAACACCGGGGAGCTGTTTTTT.

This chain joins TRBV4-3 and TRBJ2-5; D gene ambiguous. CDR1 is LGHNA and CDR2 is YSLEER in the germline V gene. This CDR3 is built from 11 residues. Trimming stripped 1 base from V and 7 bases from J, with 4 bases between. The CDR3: CASSQGGTQYF. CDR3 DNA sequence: TGCGCCAGCAGCCAAGGAGGGACCCAGTACTTC.

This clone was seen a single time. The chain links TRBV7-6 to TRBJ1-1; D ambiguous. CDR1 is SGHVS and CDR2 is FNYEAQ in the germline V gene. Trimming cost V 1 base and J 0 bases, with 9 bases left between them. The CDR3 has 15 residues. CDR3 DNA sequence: TGTGCCAGCAGCTTAGGGGCGTCGATGAACACTGAAGCTTTCTTT. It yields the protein CASSLGASMNTEAFF.

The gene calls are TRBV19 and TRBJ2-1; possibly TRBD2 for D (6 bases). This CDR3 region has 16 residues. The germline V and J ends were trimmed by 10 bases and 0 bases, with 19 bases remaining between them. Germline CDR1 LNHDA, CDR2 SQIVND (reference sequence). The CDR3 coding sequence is TGTGCCACCAAGACTAGTTCCGAACGCTCCTACAATGAGCAGTTCTTC. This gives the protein CATKTSSERSYNEQFF.

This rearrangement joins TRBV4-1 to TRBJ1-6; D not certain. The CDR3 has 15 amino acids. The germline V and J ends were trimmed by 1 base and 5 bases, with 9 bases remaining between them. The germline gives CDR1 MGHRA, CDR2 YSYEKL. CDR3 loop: CASSQVNVDNSPLHF. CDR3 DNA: TGCGCCAGCAGCCAAGTAAACGTGGATAATTCACCCCTCCACTTT.